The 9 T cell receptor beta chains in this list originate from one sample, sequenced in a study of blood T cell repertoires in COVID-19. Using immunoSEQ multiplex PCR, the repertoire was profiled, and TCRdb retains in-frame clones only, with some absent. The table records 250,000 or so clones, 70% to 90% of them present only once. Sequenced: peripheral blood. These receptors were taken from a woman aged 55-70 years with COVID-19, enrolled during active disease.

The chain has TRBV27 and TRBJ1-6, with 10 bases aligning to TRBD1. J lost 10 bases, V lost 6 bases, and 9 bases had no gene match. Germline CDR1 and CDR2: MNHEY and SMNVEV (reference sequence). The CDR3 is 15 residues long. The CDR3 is CASSKTGGALSPLHF. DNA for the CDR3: TGTGCCAGCAGCAAGACAGGGGGCGCTCTCTCACCCCTCCACTTT.

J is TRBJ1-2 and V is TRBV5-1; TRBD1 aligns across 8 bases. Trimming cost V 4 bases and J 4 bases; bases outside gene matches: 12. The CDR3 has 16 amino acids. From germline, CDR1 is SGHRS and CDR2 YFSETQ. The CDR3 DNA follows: TGCGCCAGCAGCGTACCCCGGAGACAGGGGCCCTATGGCTACACCTTC. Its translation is CASSVPRRQGPYGYTF. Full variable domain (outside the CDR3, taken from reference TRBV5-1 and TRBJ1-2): KAGVTQTPRYLIKTRGQQVTLSCSPISGHRSVSWYQQTPGQGLQFLFEYFSETQRNKGNFPGRFSGRQFSNSRSEMNVSTLELGDSALYLCASSVPRRQGPYGYTFGSGTRLTVV.

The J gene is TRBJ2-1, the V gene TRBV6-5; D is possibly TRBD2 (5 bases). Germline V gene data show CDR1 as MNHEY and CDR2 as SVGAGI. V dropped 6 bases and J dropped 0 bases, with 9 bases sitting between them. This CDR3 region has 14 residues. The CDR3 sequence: CASSERPSYNEQFF. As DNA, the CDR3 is TGTGCCAGCAGCGAGCGGCCCTCCTACAATGAGCAGTTCTTC.

The CDR3 nucleotides read TGTGCCAGCAGCCAATTGGGACAGGGGGAATGGTTTGCTTTCTTT. It yields the protein CASSQLGQGEWFAFF. The rearrangement joins TRBV3-1 (or the pseudogene TRBV3-2) to TRBJ1-1; 11 nucleotides match TRBD1. CDR3 length: 15 residues. Germline V CDR1 and CDR2: LGHDT, YNNKEL (reference sequence). The V segment lost 2 bases and the J segment 11 bases; nucleotides outside the gene matches: 10.

The CDR3, as DNA: TGTGCCAGCAGCTTAGGGCAGGGGGCCATCTATGGCTACACCTTC. Translated, it gives CASSLGQGAIYGYTF. V and J are TRBV7-2 and TRBJ1-2; 8 positions agree with TRBD1. With 1 base clipped from V and 4 bases from J, the junction kept 5 bases outside the gene matches. Germline V gene lookup returns CDR1 SGHTA and CDR2 FQGNSA. This CDR3 has 15 amino acids.

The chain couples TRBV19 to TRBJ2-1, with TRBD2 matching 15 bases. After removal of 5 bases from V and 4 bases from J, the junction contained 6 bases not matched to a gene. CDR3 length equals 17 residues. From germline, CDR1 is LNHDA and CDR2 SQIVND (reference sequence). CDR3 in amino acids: CASSFRTSGRGYNEQFF. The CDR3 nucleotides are TGTGCCAGTAGTTTCCGGACTAGCGGGAGGGGGTACAATGAGCAGTTCTTC.

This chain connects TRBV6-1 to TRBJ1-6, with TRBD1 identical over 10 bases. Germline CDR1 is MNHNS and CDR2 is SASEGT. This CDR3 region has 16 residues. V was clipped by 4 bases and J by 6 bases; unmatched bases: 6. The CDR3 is CASSVLRTGGNSPLHF. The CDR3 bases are TGTGCCAGCAGTGTATTACGGACAGGGGGTAATTCACCCCTCCACTTT.

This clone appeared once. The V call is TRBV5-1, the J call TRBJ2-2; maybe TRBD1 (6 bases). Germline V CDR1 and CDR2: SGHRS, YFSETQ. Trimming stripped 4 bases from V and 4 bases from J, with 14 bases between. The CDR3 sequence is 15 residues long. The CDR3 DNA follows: TGCGCCAGCAGCGCCCGGGACACAACCACCGGGGAGCTGTTTTTT. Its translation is CASSARDTTTGELFF.

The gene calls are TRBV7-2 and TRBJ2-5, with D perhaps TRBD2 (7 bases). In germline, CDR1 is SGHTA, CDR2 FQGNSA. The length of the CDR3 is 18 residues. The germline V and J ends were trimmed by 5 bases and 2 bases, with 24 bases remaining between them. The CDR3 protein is CASSLDLGGRTSQETQYF. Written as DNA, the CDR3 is TGTGCCAGCAGCCTAGATTTAGGGGGGAGGACTAGTCAAGAGACCCAGTACTTC.